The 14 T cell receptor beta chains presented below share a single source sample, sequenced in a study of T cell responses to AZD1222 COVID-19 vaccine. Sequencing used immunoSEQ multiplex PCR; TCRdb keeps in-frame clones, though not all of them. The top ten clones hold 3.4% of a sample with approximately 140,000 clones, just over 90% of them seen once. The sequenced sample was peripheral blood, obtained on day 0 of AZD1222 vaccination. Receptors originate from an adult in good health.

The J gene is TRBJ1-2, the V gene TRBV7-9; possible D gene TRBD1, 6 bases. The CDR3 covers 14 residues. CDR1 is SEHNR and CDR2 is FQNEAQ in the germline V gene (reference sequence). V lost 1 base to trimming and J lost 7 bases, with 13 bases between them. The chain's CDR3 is CASSLEGQPFGYTF. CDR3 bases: TGTGCCAGCAGCTTAGAGGGACAACCTTTTGGCTACACCTTC.

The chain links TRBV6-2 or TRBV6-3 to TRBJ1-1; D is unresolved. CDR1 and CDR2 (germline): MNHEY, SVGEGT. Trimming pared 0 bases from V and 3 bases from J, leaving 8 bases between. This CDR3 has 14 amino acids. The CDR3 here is CASSYSDRDTEAFF. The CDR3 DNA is TGTGCCAGCAGTTACTCGGATCGGGACACTGAAGCTTTCTTT.

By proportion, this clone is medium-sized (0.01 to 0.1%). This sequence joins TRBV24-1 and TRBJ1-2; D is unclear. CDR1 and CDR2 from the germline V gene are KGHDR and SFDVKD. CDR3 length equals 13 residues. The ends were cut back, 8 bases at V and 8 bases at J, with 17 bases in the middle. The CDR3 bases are TGTGCCACCACGCCGGGCCCCAAAGGCGGCTACACCTTC. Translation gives CATTPGPKGGYTF.

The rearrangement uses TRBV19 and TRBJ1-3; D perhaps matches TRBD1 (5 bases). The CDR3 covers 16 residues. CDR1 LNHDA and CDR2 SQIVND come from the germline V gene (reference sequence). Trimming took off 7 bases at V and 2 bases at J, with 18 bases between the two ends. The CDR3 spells CASTLDSLEPGNTIYF. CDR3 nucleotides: TGTGCCAGTACCCTCGACAGTTTAGAGCCTGGAAACACCATATATTTT.

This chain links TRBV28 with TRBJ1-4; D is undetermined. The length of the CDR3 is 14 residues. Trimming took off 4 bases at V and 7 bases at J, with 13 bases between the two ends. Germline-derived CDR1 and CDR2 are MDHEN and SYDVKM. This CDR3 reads CASSSDPGGEKLFF. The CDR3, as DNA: TGTGCCAGCAGTTCAGACCCCGGCGGTGAAAAACTGTTTTTT.

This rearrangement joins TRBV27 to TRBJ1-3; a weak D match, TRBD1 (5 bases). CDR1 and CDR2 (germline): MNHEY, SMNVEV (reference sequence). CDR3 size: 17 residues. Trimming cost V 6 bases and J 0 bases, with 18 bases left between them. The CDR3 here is CASSGKGRSFSGNTIYF. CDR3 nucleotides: TGTGCCAGCAGCGGTAAGGGACGGTCATTCTCTGGAAACACCATATATTTT.

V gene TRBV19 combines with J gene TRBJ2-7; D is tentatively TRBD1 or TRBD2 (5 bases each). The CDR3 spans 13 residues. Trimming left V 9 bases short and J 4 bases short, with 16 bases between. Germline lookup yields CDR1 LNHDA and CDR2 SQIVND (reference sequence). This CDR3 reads CASSSGAVYEQYF. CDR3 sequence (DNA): TGTGCCAGCTCCTCCGGGGCGGTTTACGAGCAGTACTTC.

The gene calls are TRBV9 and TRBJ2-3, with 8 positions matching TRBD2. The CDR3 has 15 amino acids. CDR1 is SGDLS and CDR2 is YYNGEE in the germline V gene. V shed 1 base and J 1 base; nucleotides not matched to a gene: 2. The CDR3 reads CASSVIAGRTDTQYF. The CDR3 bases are TGTGCCAGCAGCGTAATAGCGGGACGCACAGATACGCAGTATTTT.

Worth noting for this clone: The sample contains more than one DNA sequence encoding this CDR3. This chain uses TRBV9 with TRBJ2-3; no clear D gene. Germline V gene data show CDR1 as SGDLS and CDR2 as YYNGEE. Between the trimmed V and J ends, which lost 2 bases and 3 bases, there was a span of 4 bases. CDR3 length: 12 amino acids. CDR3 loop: CASSVGTDTQYF. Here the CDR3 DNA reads TGTGCCAGCAGCGTCGGAACAGATACGCAGTATTTT.

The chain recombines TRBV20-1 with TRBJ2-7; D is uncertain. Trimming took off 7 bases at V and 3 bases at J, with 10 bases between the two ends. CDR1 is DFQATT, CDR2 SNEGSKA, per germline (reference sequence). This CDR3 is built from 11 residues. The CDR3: CSGMGDYEQYF. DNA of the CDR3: TGCAGTGGGATGGGCGACTACGAGCAGTACTTC.

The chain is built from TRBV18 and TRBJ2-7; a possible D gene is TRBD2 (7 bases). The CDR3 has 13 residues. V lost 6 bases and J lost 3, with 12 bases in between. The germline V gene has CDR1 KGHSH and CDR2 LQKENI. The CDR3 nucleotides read TGTGCCAGCTCTCGGGGGGCAGACTACGAGCAGTACTTC. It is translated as CASSRGADYEQYF.

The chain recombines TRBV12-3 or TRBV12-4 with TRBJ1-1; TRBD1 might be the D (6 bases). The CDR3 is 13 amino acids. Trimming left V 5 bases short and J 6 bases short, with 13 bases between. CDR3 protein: CASSDRLGAEAFF. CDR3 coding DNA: TGTGCCAGCAGTGACAGGCTAGGGGCTGAAGCTTTCTTT.

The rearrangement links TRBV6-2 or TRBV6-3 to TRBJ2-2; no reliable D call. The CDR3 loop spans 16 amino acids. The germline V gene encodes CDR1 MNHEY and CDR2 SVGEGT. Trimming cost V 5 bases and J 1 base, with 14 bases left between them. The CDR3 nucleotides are TGTGCCAGCAGTGCCCTGGGCGGTGTGAACACCGGGGAGCTGTTTTTT. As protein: CASSALGGVNTGELFF.

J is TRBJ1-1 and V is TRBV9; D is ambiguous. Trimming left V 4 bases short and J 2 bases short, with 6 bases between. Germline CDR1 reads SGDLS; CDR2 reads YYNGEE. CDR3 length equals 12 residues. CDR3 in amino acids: CASSPRNTEAFF. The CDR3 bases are TGTGCCAGCAGCCCCCGTAACACTGAAGCTTTCTTT.